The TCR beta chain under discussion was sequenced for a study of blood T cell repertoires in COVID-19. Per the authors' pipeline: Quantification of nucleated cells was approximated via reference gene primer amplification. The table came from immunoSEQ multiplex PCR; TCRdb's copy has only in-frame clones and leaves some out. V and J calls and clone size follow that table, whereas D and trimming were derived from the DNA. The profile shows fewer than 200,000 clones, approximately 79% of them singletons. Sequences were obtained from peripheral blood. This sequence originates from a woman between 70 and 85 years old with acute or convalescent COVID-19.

The chain's CDR3 is CASSQGTANNEQFF. In DNA, the CDR3 is TGCGCCAGCAGCCAAGGGACAGCAAACAATGAGCAGTTCTTC. The J gene is TRBJ2-1, the V gene TRBV4-1; TRBD1 is a possible D gene (6 bases). CDR3 length equals 14 residues. Germline CDR1 reads MGHRA; CDR2 reads YSYEKL. Trimming removed 1 base at V and 5 bases at J, with 9 bases between.